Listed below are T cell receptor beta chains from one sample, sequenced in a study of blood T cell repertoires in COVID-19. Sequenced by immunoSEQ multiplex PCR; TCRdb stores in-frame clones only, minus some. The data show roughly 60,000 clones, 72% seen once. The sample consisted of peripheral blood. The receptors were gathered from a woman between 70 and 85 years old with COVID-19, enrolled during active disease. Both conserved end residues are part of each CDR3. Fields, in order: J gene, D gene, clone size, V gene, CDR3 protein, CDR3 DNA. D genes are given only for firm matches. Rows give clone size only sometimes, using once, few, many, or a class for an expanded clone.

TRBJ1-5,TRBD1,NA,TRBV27,CASSLSGQVNQPQHF,TGTGCCAGCAGTTTATCTGGACAGGTTAATCAGCCCCAGCATTTT
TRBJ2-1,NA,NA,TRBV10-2,CASRPGQTGDEQFF,TGCGCCAGCAGACCGGGACAGACGGGAGATGAGCAGTTCTTC
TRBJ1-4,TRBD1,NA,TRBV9,CASSVGTGVNEKLFF,TGTGCCAGCAGCGTTGGGACAGGGGTTAATGAAAAACTGTTTTTT
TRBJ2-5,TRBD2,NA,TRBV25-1,CASSELGGSETQYF,TGTGCCAGCAGTGAATTGGGAGGGAGTGAGACCCAGTACTTC
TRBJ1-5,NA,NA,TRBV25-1,CASTAGISNQPQHF,TGTGCCAGCACGGCAGGAATTAGCAATCAGCCCCAGCATTTT
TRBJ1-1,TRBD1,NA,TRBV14,CASSQGLFRRTGRNTEAFF,TGTGCCAGCAGCCAAGGGCTGTTTCGCAGGACAGGGCGGAACACTGAAGCTTTCTTT
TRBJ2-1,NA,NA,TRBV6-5,CASSLTGIRDNEQFF,TGTGCCAGCAGCTTGACGGGGATTCGAGACAATGAGCAGTTCTTC
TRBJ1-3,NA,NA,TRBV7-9,CASRGQLSGNTIYF,TGTGCCAGCAGGGGCCAGCTCTCTGGAAACACCATATATTTT
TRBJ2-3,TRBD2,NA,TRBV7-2,CASSLGPGRTDTQYF,TGTGCCAGCAGCTTAGGTCCCGGGAGGACAGATACGCAGTATTTT
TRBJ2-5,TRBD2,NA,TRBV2,CASSGGLAGGETQYF,TGTGCCAGCAGTGGGGGACTAGCGGGAGGGGAGACCCAGTACTTC
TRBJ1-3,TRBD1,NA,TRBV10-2,CASSGQGSSGNTIYF,TGCGCCAGCAGTGGACAGGGAAGCTCTGGAAACACCATATATTTT
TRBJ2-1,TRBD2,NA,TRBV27,CASSLKTSGGVRNEQFF,TGTGCCAGCAGTTTAAAGACTAGCGGGGGGGTTAGAAATGAGCAGTTCTTC
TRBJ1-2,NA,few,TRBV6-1,CASSRPGLDYGYTF,TGTGCCAGCAGTAGGCCCGGGTTGGACTATGGCTACACCTTC
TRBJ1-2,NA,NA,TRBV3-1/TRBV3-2,CASSQGLNGYTF,TGTGCCAGCAGCCAAGGGCTGAATGGCTACACCTTC
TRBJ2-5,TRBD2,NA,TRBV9,CASSPTSGRGETQYF,TGTGCCAGCAGCCCGACTAGCGGGAGGGGAGAGACCCAGTACTTC
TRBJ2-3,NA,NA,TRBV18,CASSPPGLGPSTDTQYF,TGTGCCAGCTCACCACCCGGGCTGGGGCCGAGCACAGATACGCAGTATTTT
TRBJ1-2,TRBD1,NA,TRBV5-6,CASSVTRQGGGYGYTF,TGTGCCAGCAGCGTTACTAGACAGGGAGGAGGCTATGGCTACACCTTC
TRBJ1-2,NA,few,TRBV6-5,CASTRTGTVQDGYTF,TGTGCCAGCACCCGAACCGGGACTGTGCAGGATGGCTACACCTTC
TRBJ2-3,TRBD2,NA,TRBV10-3,CAISEPGTSGPLTDTQYF,TGTGCCATCAGTGAGCCCGGGACTAGCGGCCCCCTCACAGATACGCAGTATTTT
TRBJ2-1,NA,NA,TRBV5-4,CASSPMTGTYNEQFF,TGTGCCAGCAGCCCTATGACAGGAACCTACAATGAGCAGTTCTTC
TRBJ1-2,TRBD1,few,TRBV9,CASSVDTGGFYGYTF,TGTGCCAGCAGCGTAGATACAGGGGGCTTCTATGGCTACACCTTC
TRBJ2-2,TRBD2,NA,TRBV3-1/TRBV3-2,CASSTGIRGLAGPNTGELFF,TGTGCCAGCAGCACGGGGATCCGTGGACTAGCGGGACCGAACACCGGGGAGCTGTTTTTT
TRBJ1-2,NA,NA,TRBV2,CASRGLPSNYGYTF,TGTGCCAGCAGGGGACTACCTTCTAACTATGGCTACACCTTC
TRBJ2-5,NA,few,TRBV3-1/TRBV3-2,CASSHRGGRETQYF,TGTGCCAGCAGCCATAGGGGGGGCCGGGAGACCCAGTACTTC
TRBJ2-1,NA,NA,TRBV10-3,CAISRDSPGWDEQFF,TGTGCCATCAGCCGTGACTCCCCCGGGTGGGATGAGCAGTTCTTC
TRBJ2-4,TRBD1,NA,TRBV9,CASSVGGTGDIQYF,TGTGCCAGCAGCGTAGGCGGGACAGGGGACATTCAGTACTTC
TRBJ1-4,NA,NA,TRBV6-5,CASGNRATEKLFF,TGTGCCAGCGGGAACAGGGCAACGGAAAAACTGTTTTTT
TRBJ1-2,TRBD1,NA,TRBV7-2,CASSLVTGNLVDGYTF,TGTGCCAGCAGCTTAGTGACAGGGAACTTAGTTGATGGCTACACCTTC
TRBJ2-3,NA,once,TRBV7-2,CASRYNRDHTQYF,TGTGCCAGCAGATATAACAGGGACCATACGCAGTATTTT
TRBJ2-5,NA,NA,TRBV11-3,CASTPSAQETQYF,TGTGCCAGCACCCCCAGCGCACAAGAGACCCAGTACTTC